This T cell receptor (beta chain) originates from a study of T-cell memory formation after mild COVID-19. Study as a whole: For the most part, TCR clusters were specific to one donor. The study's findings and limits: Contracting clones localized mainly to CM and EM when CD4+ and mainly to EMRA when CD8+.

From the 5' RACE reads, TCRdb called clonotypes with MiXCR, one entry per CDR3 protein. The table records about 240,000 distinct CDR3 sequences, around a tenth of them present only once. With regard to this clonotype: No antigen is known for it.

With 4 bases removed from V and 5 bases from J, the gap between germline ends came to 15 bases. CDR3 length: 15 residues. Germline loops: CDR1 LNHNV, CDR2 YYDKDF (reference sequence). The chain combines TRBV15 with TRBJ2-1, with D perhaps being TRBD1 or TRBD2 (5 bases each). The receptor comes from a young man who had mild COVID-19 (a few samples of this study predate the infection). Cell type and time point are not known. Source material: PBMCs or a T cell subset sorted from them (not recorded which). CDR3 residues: CATSTRRDGNNEQFF. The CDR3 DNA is TGTGCCACCAGCACACGCCGGGACGGGAACAATGAGCAGTTCTTC.